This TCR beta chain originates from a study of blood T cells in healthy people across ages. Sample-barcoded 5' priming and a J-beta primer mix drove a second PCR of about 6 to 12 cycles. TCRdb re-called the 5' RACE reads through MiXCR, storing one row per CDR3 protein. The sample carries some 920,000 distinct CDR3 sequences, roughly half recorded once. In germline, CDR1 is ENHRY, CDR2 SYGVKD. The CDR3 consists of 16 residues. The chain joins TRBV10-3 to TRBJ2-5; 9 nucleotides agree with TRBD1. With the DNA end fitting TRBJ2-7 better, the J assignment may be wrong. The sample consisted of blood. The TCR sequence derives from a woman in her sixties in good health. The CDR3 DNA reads TGTGCCATCAGTGCTGGGACAGGGACCCATCCTGGCGAGCAGTACTTC. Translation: CAISAGTGTHPGEQYF.